The source of this T cell receptor beta chain is a study of cytomegalovirus exposure and HLA in healthy donors. About the research overall: Drawn from HLA-typed donors, approximately 85 million unique TCRs were held in an early data release.

From germline, CDR1 is SGHRS and CDR2 YFSETQ. The trim removed 4 bases at V and 6 bases at J, leaving 8 bases unmatched. The CDR3 is made up of 14 amino acids. Study observations and caveats: Upon later analysis, TCR association rates were observed to vary by HLA locus, being highest for DRB1 and lowest for HLA-C. Later, an analysis found that common viral pathogens appeared to be linked with several of the most significant clusters. An Asian-associated ancestry cluster reportedly showed fewer N-insertions than the roughly 670-donor mean in a later analysis.

The PCR had 60 Vbeta and 13 Jbeta primers. Sequencing used immunoSEQ multiplex PCR; TCRdb keeps in-frame clones, though not all of them. This sample's table reports about 82,000 clones. As concerns this clone: Its matching antigen is unknown.

V is TRBV5-1 and J is TRBJ2-7, with 9 bases that match TRBD1. The sequenced material came from PBMCs. This TCR came from a young woman in good health and CMV-seronegative. The CDR3 DNA follows: TGCGCCAGCAGCGTCACCGGGACAGGGACCGAGCAGTACTTC. It is translated as CASSVTGTGTEQYF. Drawing the rest from reference TRBV5-1 and TRBJ2-7, the complete variable domain is KAGVTQTPRYLIKTRGQQVTLSCSPISGHRSVSWYQQTPGQGLQFLFEYFSETQRNKGNFPGRFSGRQFSNSRSEMNVSTLELGDSALYLCASSVTGTGTEQYFGPGTRLTVT.